What follows are 20 T cell receptor beta chains derived from one specimen sequenced in a study of identical twins (dated by TCRdb to about 2016). Library preparation was by 5' RACE. Instrument on record: Illumina HiSeq 2000. TCRdb trimmed the raw reads at Q25, called clones with MiXCR and kept productive beta chains. A single entry per CDR3 protein holds the most common genes and DNA from its merged rows. The sample contains hundreds of thousands of distinct CDR3 sequences, 8.5% to 9% of them found a single time. The top ten clonotypes cover 0.8% to 1% of the sample. A further study also used this sample, focusing on yellow fever vaccine responses in identical twins.

What was sequenced was PBMCs. All receptors come from a young woman in good health.

Only a few counts were recorded for this clonotype. V is TRBV10-3 and J is TRBJ2-5, with TRBD1 matching over 7 bases. CDR1 and CDR2 from the germline V gene are ENHRY and SYGVKD. Unmatched junction bases numbered 15, after V lost 6 bases and J lost 8 bases. The CDR3 extends over 15 amino acids. CDR3 in DNA: TGTGCCATCAGAGAGCGAGGACAGGTGAACGGAACCCAGTACTTC. Protein product: CAIRERGQVNGTQYF.

The CDR3 coding sequence is TGTGCCAGCAGTGAAGGGTGGACAGGGAATGAAAAACTGTTTTTT. The encoded protein is CASSEGWTGNEKLFF. The chain combines TRBV25-1 with TRBJ1-4; 8 nucleotides match TRBD1. CDR1 and CDR2 from the germline V gene are MGHDK and SYGVNS. This CDR3 has 15 residues. The ends lost 2 bases at V and 5 bases at J; junction bases unmatched: 4. Full variable domain (outside the CDR3, taken from reference TRBV25-1 and TRBJ1-4): EADIYQTPRYLVIGTGKKITLECSQTMGHDKMYWYQQDPGMELHLIHYSYGVNSTEKGDLSSESTVSRIRTEHFPLTLESARPSHTSQYLCASSEGWTGNEKLFFGSGTQLSVL.

The chain has TRBV12-3 or TRBV12-4 and TRBJ1-4; maybe TRBD1 (6 bases). V lost 6 bases, J lost 1 base, and 12 bases lay in between. This CDR3 is 15 amino acids long. The CDR3 nucleotides read TGTGCCAGCAGCCCCCCCAGGGGAACTAATGAAAAACTGTTTTTT. Translation: CASSPPRGTNEKLFF.

This clonotype was seen many times. V and J are TRBV24-1 and TRBJ2-2, with D unclear. The germline CDR1 and CDR2 sequences are KGHDR and SFDVKD. Trimming took 2 bases from V and 4 from J, leaving 10 bases between them. The length of the CDR3 is 15 residues. CDR3 sequence reads: CATSDWQDGTGELFF. As DNA, the CDR3 is TGTGCCACCAGTGATTGGCAGGACGGCACCGGGGAGCTGTTTTTT.

A few counts support this clonotype. The chain combines TRBV20-1 with TRBJ2-7, with D possibly being TRBD2 (5 bases). Per the germline V gene, CDR1 is DFQATT and CDR2 is SNEGSKA (reference sequence). CDR3 length: 13 residues. The CDR3 DNA reads as TGCATGGTCCCGGACTTAAACTCCTACGAGCAGTACTTC. Amino acid sequence: CMVPDLNSYEQYF.

The chain recombines TRBV6-4 with TRBJ2-3; 13 bases line up with TRBD2. Germline trimming cut 11 bases from V and 2 bases from J; bases unmatched to any gene: 16. CDR1 is MRHNA, CDR2 SNTAGT, per germline. The CDR3 sequence is 18 residues long. CDR3 in DNA: TGTGCCTTCAGACCCGGACTAGCGGGAGACGGGTCCACAGATACGCAGTATTTT. As protein: CAFRPGLAGDGSTDTQYF.

V and J are TRBV7-8 and TRBJ2-3; 10 bases fit TRBD2. The CDR3 length is 17 residues. J gave up 0 bases and V 2 bases, and 5 bases lay outside the gene matches. The germline V gene encodes CDR1 SGHVS and CDR2 FQNEAQ. This CDR3 reads CASSLLAGEPSTDTQYF. CDR3 coding DNA: TGTGCCAGCAGCTTACTAGCGGGGGAACCTAGCACAGATACGCAGTATTTT.

There are a few counts of this clonotype. The chain combines TRBV19 with TRBJ1-1, with D unresolved. The CDR3 has 14 residues. Trimming pared 3 bases from V and 0 bases from J, leaving 8 bases between. Germline values: CDR1 LNHDA, CDR2 SQIVND (reference sequence). CDR3 amino acids: CASSIGILNTEAFF. CDR3 in DNA: TGTGCCAGTAGTATCGGGATTCTGAACACTGAAGCTTTCTTT.

This clonotype was seen a few times. The chain is built from TRBV7-2 and TRBJ2-3; 9 bases are shared with TRBD1. The CDR3 is made up of 15 amino acids. The germline V gene encodes CDR1 SGHTA and CDR2 FQGNSA. Trimming at V came to 1 base and at J to 6 bases, leaving 5 bases not matched to a gene. The CDR3 sequence is CASSLVMTGGDTQYF. The CDR3 bases are TGTGCCAGCAGCTTAGTTATGACAGGGGGGGATACGCAGTATTTT.

This clonotype has just a few counts. The V gene is TRBV20-1, the J gene TRBJ1-3; perhaps TRBD1 as D (6 bases). Germline CDR1 and CDR2: DFQATT and SNEGSKA (reference sequence). This CDR3 comprises 16 residues. Trimming stripped 6 bases from V and 3 bases from J, with 21 bases between. CDR3 in DNA: TGCAGTGCCACCCCTTTCGAAACACAGGGTGGAAACACCATATATTTT. Translation gives CSATPFETQGGNTIYF.

The chain uses TRBV20-1 and TRBJ2-5, with 7 bases that match TRBD1. Germline V gene lookup returns CDR1 DFQATT and CDR2 SNEGSKA (reference sequence). This CDR3 region has 12 residues. With 3 bases clipped from V and 3 bases from J, the junction kept 1 base outside the gene matches. In DNA, the CDR3 is TGCAGTGCTAGTGACAGGGAAGAGACCCAGTACTTC. Protein product: CSASDREETQYF.

J is TRBJ2-3 and V is TRBV15; the D is unclear. Germline V gives CDR1 LNHNV, CDR2 YYDKDF (reference sequence). Trimming removed 4 bases at V and 6 bases at J, with 11 bases between. There are 13 residues in the CDR3. This CDR3 is CATSTPPSDTQYF. The CDR3, as DNA: TGTGCCACCAGCACCCCACCCTCCGATACGCAGTATTTT.

This clonotype has ten or more counts. V and J are TRBV24-1 and TRBJ2-3; 7 nucleotides line up with TRBD2. The CDR3 is made up of 18 amino acids. After removal of 4 bases from V and 2 bases from J, the junction contained 14 bases not matched to a gene. CDR1 and CDR2 (germline): KGHDR, SFDVKD. The CDR3 loop is CATSDPTASGSYTDTQYF. CDR3 in DNA: TGTGCCACCAGTGACCCAACGGCTAGCGGATCATACACAGATACGCAGTATTTT.

Ten or more counts support this clonotype. The V gene is TRBV9, the J gene TRBJ1-6; D gene uncertain. Germline values: CDR1 SGDLS, CDR2 YYNGEE. The CDR3 sequence is 15 residues long. Trimming took off 6 bases at V and 7 bases at J, with 17 bases between the two ends. DNA for the CDR3: TGTGCCAGCACCATAGGAGCTGTCCCCAATTCACCCCTCCACTTT. It yields the protein CASTIGAVPNSPLHF.

The chain employs TRBV12-3 or TRBV12-4 and TRBJ2-1; D is perhaps TRBD1 or TRBD2 (5 bases each). V dropped 6 bases and J dropped 4 bases, with 16 bases sitting between them. The CDR3 covers 15 residues. CDR3 protein: CASRNSGRPYNEQFF. The CDR3 DNA sequence: TGTGCCAGCAGGAATTCGGGACGTCCTTACAATGAGCAGTTCTTC.

This clonotype was seen a few times. In DNA form, the CDR3 reads TGTGCCAGTAGTACCTCCGGGTCTTACTATGGCTACACCTTC. Protein product: CASSTSGSYYGYTF. The chain couples TRBV19 to TRBJ1-2; the D is unclear. V gave up 4 bases and J gave up 3 bases, with 12 bases separating them. The CDR3 extends over 14 amino acids. Germline-derived CDR1 and CDR2 are LNHDA and SQIVND (reference sequence).

This clonotype appeared a few times. The chain carries TRBV7-3 and TRBJ2-1; D is unresolved. The CDR3 is 12 amino acids. Germline CDR1 SGHTA, CDR2 FQGTGA. V lost 5 bases to trimming and J lost 8 bases, with 10 bases between them. This chain's CDR3 is CASSTTPDEQFF. As DNA, the CDR3 is TGTGCCAGCAGCACCACGCCCGATGAGCAGTTCTTC.

The DNA of the CDR3 is TGTGCCAGCAGCCCGATACGGTCAGGGCTGACTCTCCCCAAAAACATTCAGTACTTC. This sequence encodes CASSPIRSGLTLPKNIQYF. The chain joins TRBV5-6 to TRBJ2-4; a weak D match, TRBD1 (5 bases). V gave up 4 bases and J gave up 2 bases, with 25 bases separating them. The V gene's germline CDR1 is SGHDT and CDR2 YYEEEE. This CDR3 comprises 19 residues.

There are a few counts of this clonotype. The rearrangement uses TRBV5-1 and TRBJ2-5; 7 nucleotides line up with TRBD2. V shed 3 bases and J 1 base; nucleotides not matched to a gene: 9. This CDR3 is 16 amino acids long. Germline V CDR1 and CDR2: SGHRS, YFSETQ. CDR3 loop: CASSWRERGSQETQYF. The CDR3 region has the DNA TGCGCCAGCAGCTGGAGGGAGCGGGGATCCCAAGAGACCCAGTACTTC. Supplemented by reference TRBV5-1 and TRBJ2-5, the full variable domain reads KAGVTQTPRYLIKTRGQQVTLSCSPISGHRSVSWYQQTPGQGLQFLFEYFSETQRNKGNFPGRFSGRQFSNSRSEMNVSTLELGDSALYLCASSWRERGSQETQYFGPGTRLLVL.

The chain carries TRBV7-9 and TRBJ2-7; maybe TRBD1 (7 bases). CDR1 and CDR2 from the germline V gene are SEHNR and FQNEAQ (reference sequence). The CDR3 is made up of 15 amino acids. V lost 4 bases and J 0 bases, leaving 13 bases between the germline ends. Here the CDR3 DNA reads TGTGCCAGCAGCTCGCAGGGGGGCTCCTCCTACGAGCAGTACTTC. Its protein product is CASSSQGGSSYEQYF.